This is a list of T cell receptor beta chains from one sample in a study of T-cell memory formation after mild COVID-19. Using its own MiXCR run on the 5' RACE reads, TCRdb lists one record per CDR3 protein. The table includes a few hundred thousand distinct CDR3 sequences, roughly 21% detected once. The sequenced material came from PBMCs or a T cell subset sorted from them (not recorded which). The origin of the receptors is a man younger than 35 who had mild COVID-19 (a few samples of this study predate the infection). Cell type and time point are not known. Both conserved end residues are part of each CDR3. Each record gives: D gene, clone size, V gene, J gene, CDR3 length, CDR3 DNA, CDR3 protein. The D gene is left open where the match is weak. Clone size is given for some rows only: seen once, a few or many times, or a class if the clone is expanded.

-	few	TRBV7-2	TRBJ2-2	14	TGTGCCAGCAGCAGACTAGTGAACACCGGGGAGCTGTTTTTT	CASSRLVNTGELFF
-	-	TRBV14	TRBJ2-5	16	TGTGCCAGCAGCCAAGGCACCGGGACTGGCGGAGAGACCCAGTACTTC	CASSQGTGTGGETQYF
TRBD1	-	TRBV28	TRBJ2-5	16	TGTGCCAGCAGTTTTTATAGGACAGGGGTGGGAGAGACCCAGTACTTC	CASSFYRTGVGETQYF
TRBD2	-	TRBV7-2	TRBJ2-5	16	TGTGCCAGCAGCTTAGTACAAGCGGGGGGGCAAGAGACCCAGTACTTC	CASSLVQAGGQETQYF
-	-	TRBV11-2	TRBJ1-1	19	TGTGCCAGCAGCTTAGTTCCCGCGCGGGGACGGTTAAAGAACACTGAAGCTTTCTTT	CASSLVPARGRLKNTEAFF
-	-	TRBV28	TRBJ1-5	16	TGTGCCAGCAGTTTGTTTCGACCCTATAGCAATCAGCCCCAGCATTTT	CASSLFRPYSNQPQHF
-	few	TRBV7-6	TRBJ2-1	18	TGTGCCAGCAGCTTGGACGAGACGCAGCCGAGCTCCTACAATGAGCAGTTCTTC	CASSLDETQPSSYNEQFF
TRBD1	-	TRBV12-3/TRBV12-4	TRBJ1-1	15	TGTGCCAGCAGTTTCCTGGGACAGGAGGGATCTGAAGCTTTCTTT	CASSFLGQEGSEAFF
-	-	TRBV6-2/TRBV6-3	TRBJ2-4	15	TGTGCCAGCAGCCAGGGACAAGCCACCAAAAACATTCAGTACTTC	CASSQGQATKNIQYF
-	few	TRBV7-2	TRBJ2-5	13	TGTGCCAGCAGCTTTGGGGTCCAAGAGACCCAGTACTTC	CASSFGVQETQYF
-	-	TRBV15	TRBJ2-1	16	TGTGCCACCAGCAGGAAGCCCGGGACAAATTACAATGAGCAGTTCTTC	CATSRKPGTNYNEQFF
-	-	TRBV4-3	TRBJ1-2	17	TGCGCCAGCAGCCAAGAAGGGGGGACCGGGACCGTTTATGGCTACACCTTC	CASSQEGGTGTVYGYTF
-	-	TRBV7-8	TRBJ1-3	15	TGTGCCAGCAGCCCCCGGCGGGGGTACGGAAACACCATATATTTT	CASSPRRGYGNTIYF
-	-	TRBV12-3/TRBV12-4	TRBJ1-2	12	TGTGCCAGCAGTACGAGGGAGGATGGCTACACCTTC	CASSTREDGYTF
TRBD1	-	TRBV18	TRBJ1-1	13	TGTGCCAGCCGACAGGGAGTTAACACTGAAGCTTTCTTT	CASRQGVNTEAFF
TRBD2	-	TRBV20-1	TRBJ2-7	14	TGCAGTGCTAAAAGCGGGAAGAGCTCCTACGAGCAGTACTTC	CSAKSGKSSYEQYF
-	-	TRBV7-6	TRBJ1-6	15	TGTGCCAGCAGCCCCCGGACCGATTATAATTCACCCCTCCACTTT	CASSPRTDYNSPLHF
TRBD2	few	TRBV3-1	TRBJ2-3	16	TGTGCCAGCAGCCAAGACACCGGGACTAGGGGAGATACGCAGTATTTT	CASSQDTGTRGDTQYF
-	-	TRBV7-2	TRBJ1-2	14	TGTGCCAGCAGCTTTTGGGGGTTTAACTATGGCTACACCTTC	CASSFWGFNYGYTF
-	few	TRBV9	TRBJ2-6	14	TGTGCCAGCGGAAGACTCTCTGGGGCCAACGTCCTGACTTTC	CASGRLSGANVLTF
TRBD1	-	TRBV15	TRBJ1-5	15	TGTGCCACCAGCGGGACAGGGAATTTCGATCAGCCCCAGCATTTT	CATSGTGNFDQPQHF
-	few	TRBV20-1	TRBJ2-5	11	TGCAGTGCCTACAACCAAGAGACCCAGTACTTC	CSAYNQETQYF
TRBD2	-	TRBV29-1	TRBJ2-3	13	TGCAGCGTTGAGATGGGGGGGGCAGATACGCAGTATTTT	CSVEMGGADTQYF
TRBD1	-	TRBV5-8	TRBJ1-5	17	TGTGCCAGCAGCAACACGTTATGGACAGGGATTGATCAGCCCCAGCATTTT	CASSNTLWTGIDQPQHF
TRBD1	few	TRBV12-3/TRBV12-4	TRBJ1-6	13	TGTGCCAGCAGCAGGGGGGGGACGTCGGCCCTCCACTTT	CASSRGGTSALHF
-	many	TRBV18	TRBJ2-5	14	TGTGCCAGCTCGTCGTACGGTCACCAAGAGACCCAGTACTTC	CASSSYGHQETQYF
TRBD2	few	TRBV3-1	TRBJ2-1	16	TGTGCCAGCAGCCAAGCCCCGGGACTAGCGGGGGGGCGGCAGTTCTTC	CASSQAPGLAGGRQFF
-	few	TRBV3-1	TRBJ2-5	15	TGTGCCAGCAGCCCCCACCGGGACCGGCAAGAGACCCAGTACTTC	CASSPHRDRQETQYF
TRBD1	few	TRBV6-2/TRBV6-3	TRBJ1-5	16	TGTGCCAGCAGTTTAACGAGACAGGGGACGAATCAGCCCCAGCATTTT	CASSLTRQGTNQPQHF
TRBD2	few	TRBV7-2	TRBJ2-7	16	TGTGCCAGCAGCCATGGACTAGCGGGGGCTAACTACGAGCAGTACTTC	CASSHGLAGANYEQYF
TRBD2	-	TRBV4-2	TRBJ2-3	17	TGTGCCAGCAGCCAAGAATTTGGCGGGGGATCCACAGATACGCAGTATTTT	CASSQEFGGGSTDTQYF
-	-	TRBV13	TRBJ1-2	17	TGTGCCAGCAGCTCCTACGCCGCCTCGGAGGTAAACTATGGCTACACCTTC	CASSSYAASEVNYGYTF
TRBD1	-	TRBV7-2	TRBJ2-2	15	TGTGCCAGCAGCTTACGGACAGGGGAAGCCGGGGAGCTGTTTTTT	CASSLRTGEAGELFF
TRBD1	few	TRBV6-2/TRBV6-3	TRBJ2-5	14	TGTGCCAGCAGTAAGACGGGACAGGTTCAGACCCAGTACTTC	CASSKTGQVQTQYF
-	-	TRBV5-1	TRBJ2-2	17	TGCGCCAGCAGCTTGGGGCCTCGGCAGGCGTCGTCCGGGGAGCTGTTTTTT	CASSLGPRQASSGELFF
TRBD1	-	TRBV20-1	TRBJ1-2	15	TGCAGTGCTTACCGCGGAACAGGGGGTGGCTATGGCTACACCTTC	CSAYRGTGGGYGYTF
TRBD1	few	TRBV3-1	TRBJ1-2	17	TGTGCCAGCAGCCACGCCGCCTGGGACAGGGGTGACTATGGCTACACCTTC	CASSHAAWDRGDYGYTF
-	-	TRBV7-2	TRBJ2-5	16	TGTGCCATCAGCTTAGGAGTAGGGGAGGCCCAAGAGACCCAGTACTTC	CAISLGVGEAQETQYF
TRBD1	-	TRBV24-1	TRBJ1-1	15	TGTGCCACCAGTGATCGGACAGGGGGGAACACTGAAGCTTTCTTT	CATSDRTGGNTEAFF
TRBD1	-	TRBV7-3	TRBJ2-3	15	TGTGCCAGCAGTAGAGACAGGGTGACAACAGATACGCAGTATTTT	CASSRDRVTTDTQYF
TRBD1	few	TRBV4-1	TRBJ2-5	15	TGCGCCAGCAGCCAAGACGGGACAGTCCAAGAGACCCAGTACTTC	CASSQDGTVQETQYF
TRBD1	-	TRBV18	TRBJ1-1	13	TGTGCCAGCTCACCGAATCAGGGGGGTGAAGCTTTCTTT	CASSPNQGGEAFF